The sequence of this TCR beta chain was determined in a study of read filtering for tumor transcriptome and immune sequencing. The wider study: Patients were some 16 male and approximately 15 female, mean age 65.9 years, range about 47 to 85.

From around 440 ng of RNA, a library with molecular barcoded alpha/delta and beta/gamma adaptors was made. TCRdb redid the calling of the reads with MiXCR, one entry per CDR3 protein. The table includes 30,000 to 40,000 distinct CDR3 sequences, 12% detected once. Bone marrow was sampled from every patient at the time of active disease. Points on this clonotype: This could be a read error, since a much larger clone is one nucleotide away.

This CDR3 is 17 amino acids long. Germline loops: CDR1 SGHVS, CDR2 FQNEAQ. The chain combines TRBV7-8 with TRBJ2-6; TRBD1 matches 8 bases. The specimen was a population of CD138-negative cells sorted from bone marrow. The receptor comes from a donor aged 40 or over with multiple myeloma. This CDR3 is CASSDRDRLAGANVLSF. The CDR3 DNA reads TGTGCCAGCAGCGACCGGGACAGGCTCGCTGGGGCCAACGTCCTGTCTTTC.